This T cell receptor (beta chain) is from a study of blood T cell repertoires in COVID-19. In the study overall: Some COVID-19 samples were acute and others convalescent; all came from the United States, Italy and Spain. The analysed material was cDNA or gDNA that came from T cells, B-cell-depleted T cells, or PBMCs.

Original processing methods: Reference gene primer amplification gave nucleated cell count estimates. The data were produced by immunoSEQ multiplex PCR, yet TCRdb's version contains in-frame clones alone and is incomplete. For V, J and clone size, that table is used; D and trimming come from the DNA. The data show more than 200,000 clones, roughly three quarters seen once. The CDR3 runs to 15 residues. Germline CDR1 SGHDN, CDR2 FVKESK. The J segment lost 0 bases and the V segment lost 4 bases, leaving 2 bases of the junction unmatched. The material sequenced was peripheral blood. This clonotype was sampled from a woman aged 40 to 55 with active or convalescent COVID-19. The V call is TRBV14, the J call TRBJ2-1; 8 nucleotides align to TRBD1. The CDR3 DNA follows: TGTGCCAGCAGCCTGGGGACAGGCTCCTACAATGAGCAGTTCTTC. This codes for CASSLGTGSYNEQFF.